The clone carrying this T cell receptor beta chain was seen at least ten times. Its specificity is unknown. There are 15 residues in the CDR3. Germline loops: CDR1 DFQATT, CDR2 SNEGSKA (reference sequence). V dropped 3 bases and J dropped 3 bases, with 16 bases sitting between them. This entry is derived from a study of blood T cells in healthy people across ages. Together with a sample-barcoded 5' primer, a J-beta primer mix was included in a second PCR lasting about 7 to 11 cycles. MiXCR, run by TCRdb on the 5' RACE reads, gives a single entry per CDR3 protein. The sample includes 790,000 or so distinct CDR3 sequences, more than 35% of them seen just once. Notes on the study in general: Researchers report that TCR beta diversity correlated strongly with naive T cell percentage.

The source material was blood. The rearrangement uses TRBV20-1 and TRBJ2-3; no reliable D call. This TCR was sampled from an elderly man in good health. The CDR3 DNA sequence: TGCAGTGCTAGCCGCGACTCGGCCCTGACAGATACGCAGTATTTT. It is translated as CSASRDSALTDTQYF.